This passage covers 20 T cell receptor beta chains from one sample sequenced in a study of T cells in Graves' hyperthyroidism and ophthalmopathy. Using RNA transcripts as the source, TCR beta CDR3 regions were amplified. A set of HTBI primers served as the primers for a first-round RT-PCR of the TCR CDR3. MiXCR was run by TCRdb on the multiplex PCR reads, yielding one entry per CDR3 protein. The sample has hundreds of thousands of distinct CDR3 sequences, approximately 44% seen once. Sequencing was done on a sample of peripheral blood or thyroid tissue (not recorded which). These receptor sequences come from a woman aged 18 to 35 with Graves' hyperthyroidism.

The chain combines TRBV29-1 with TRBJ2-2, with 9 bases identical to TRBD1. The J segment lost 5 bases and the V segment lost 3 bases, leaving 1 base of the junction unmatched. In germline, CDR1 is SQVTM, CDR2 ANQGSEA. The CDR3 has 13 amino acids. The CDR3 region is CSVDGTGTGELFF. The CDR3 bases are TGCAGCGTTGATGGGACAGGGACCGGGGAGCTGTTTTTT.

Of note for this clonotype: One end of the junction fails to match germline, which may point to a read error. The CDR3 sequence: CASSYVGQAGSGANVLTF. CDR3 DNA: TGTGCCAGCAGTTACGTAGGACAAGCTGGATCTGGGGCCAACGTCCTGACTTTC. This chain uses TRBV10-3 with TRBJ2-6, with D possibly TRBD1 on 5 matching bases. CDR3 length: 18 amino acids. CDR1 ENHRY and CDR2 SYGVKD come from the germline V gene.

This rearrangement joins TRBV7-2 to TRBJ1-2, with TRBD1 matching 9 bases. V trimming: 5 bases; J trimming: 5 bases; junction bases outside the gene matches: 9. Germline CDR1 reads SGHTA; CDR2 reads FQGNSA. This CDR3 region has 15 residues. The CDR3 protein is CASSKRTGADYGYTF. The CDR3 coding sequence is TGTGCCAGCAGCAAAAGGACAGGGGCAGATTATGGCTACACCTTC. The variable domain in full, with the rest retrieved from reference TRBV7-2 and TRBJ1-2, is GAGVSQSPSNKVTEKGKDVELRCDPISGHTALYWYRQSLGQGLEFLIYFQGNSAPDKSGLPSDRFSAERTGGSVSTLTIQRTQQEDSAVYLCASSKRTGADYGYTFGSGTRLTVV.

The chain carries TRBV20-1 and TRBJ1-6, with 8 bases aligning to TRBD1. V gave up 3 bases and J gave up 6 bases; unmatched junction bases: 4. The CDR3 length is 14 residues. Germline V lookup: CDR1 DFQATT, CDR2 SNEGSKA (reference sequence). The CDR3 DNA sequence: TGCAGTGCTAGCCGGGACAGGAGTAATTCACCCCTCCACTTT. It codes for CSASRDRSNSPLHF.

On this clonotype: A single base separates this from a much larger clone, so it may be a read error. The genes are TRBV29-1 and TRBJ1-1; the D is unclear. CDR1 is SQVTM and CDR2 is ANQGSEA in the germline V gene. The CDR3 covers 14 residues. CDR3 in amino acids: CSVEEATGNAEAFF. The CDR3 DNA reads TGCAGCGTTGAAGAGGCCACGGGGAACGCTGAAGCTTTCTTT.

This clonotype was seen only a few times. The junction does not match germline at one end; this may be a read error. The rearrangement uses TRBV7-3 and TRBJ2-7; 7 bases fit TRBD1. CDR3 length: 17 residues. Germline assignment: CDR1 SGHTA and CDR2 FQGTGA. CDR3 amino acids: CASSVFATGDWTYEQYF. CDR3 in DNA: TGCGCCAGCAGCGTTTTCGCAACAGGGGATTGGACCTACGAGCAGTACTTC.

Comments on this clonotype: This clone may be a read error of a much larger clone one base away. The chain couples TRBV7-9 to TRBJ1-5; TRBD1 matches at 7 bases. The germline CDR1 and CDR2 sequences are SEHNR and FQNEAQ (reference sequence). V lost 5 bases and J lost 6; bases outside the gene matches: 13. This CDR3 contains 16 residues. CDR3 in DNA: TGTGCCAGCAGCCTAGGGGGCTCAGGGCCGACTCAGCCCCAGCATTTT. Amino acid sequence: CASSLGGSGPTQPQHF. The complete variable domain, with remaining parts taken from reference TRBV7-9 and TRBJ1-5, reads DTGVSQNPRHKITKRGQNVTFRCDPISEHNRLYWYRQTLGQGPEFLTYFQNEAQLEKSRLLSDRFSAERPKGSFSTLEIQRTEQGDSAMYLCASSLGGSGPTQPQHFGDGTRLSIL.

This clonotype came up many times. V is TRBV15 and J is TRBJ2-5; D may correspond to TRBD1 or TRBD2 (5 bases each). The CDR3 extends over 15 amino acids. CDR1 LNHNV and CDR2 YYDKDF come from the germline V gene (reference sequence). V shed 6 bases and J shed 5 bases, with 19 bases lying between them. CDR3 sequence reads: CATSVRGAGGETQYF. In nucleotides, the CDR3 is TGTGCCACCAGTGTCCGGGGCGCCGGTGGGGAGACCCAGTACTTC.

This clonotype appeared many times. The gene calls are TRBV10-2 and TRBJ1-1, with 10 nucleotides matching TRBD1. Germline V gene data show CDR1 as WSHSY and CDR2 as SAAADI. CDR3 length: 13 residues. With V trimmed by 10 bases and J by 4 bases, 6 bases remained unmatched. The CDR3 bases are TGCGCCACCCATTGGACAGGGGGCACTGAAGCTTTCTTT. This sequence encodes CATHWTGGTEAFF.

Of note for this clonotype: A clone one base away is much larger, so this may be a read error. This rearrangement joins TRBV7-2 to TRBJ2-7, with a tentative D call TRBD2 (6 bases). There are 14 residues in the CDR3. The ends were cut back, 6 bases at V and 2 bases at J, with 14 bases in the middle. The germline CDR1 and CDR2 sequences are SGHTA and FQGNSA. The CDR3 loop is CASREGRETYEQYF. The CDR3 bases are TGTGCCAGCAGGGAGGGTAGGGAGACCTACGAGCAGTACTTC.

A word on this clonotype: At one end, the junction sequence differs from germline, possibly due to a read error. The J gene is TRBJ1-1, the V gene TRBV7-8; a possible D gene is TRBD1 (6 bases). The germline V gene encodes CDR1 SGHVS and CDR2 FQNEAQ. This CDR3 region has 16 residues. CDR3 in DNA: TGTGCCGGCAGCTTAGGAGGGTCTTCCAGGGGCACTGAAGCTTTCTTT. This gives the protein CAGSLGGSSRGTEAFF.

There are a few counts of this clonotype. J is TRBJ1-1 and V is TRBV12-3 or TRBV12-4, with a tentative D call TRBD1 (6 bases). Trimming removed 5 bases at V and 1 base at J, with 11 bases between. The length of the CDR3 is 14 residues. CDR3 in DNA: TGTGCCAGCAGTGAAACAGGGAAGAACACTGAAGCTTTCTTT. It specifies CASSETGKNTEAFF.

The chain uses TRBV25-1 and TRBJ2-7; D uncertain. Germline CDR1 is MGHDK and CDR2 is SYGVNS. The CDR3 is 17 amino acids. V lost 3 bases and J 4 bases, leaving 22 bases between the germline ends. CDR3 residues: CASSDPIAGSPGYEQYF. The CDR3 DNA reads as TGTGCCAGCAGTGATCCTATAGCTGGTAGCCCCGGTTACGAGCAGTACTTC.

The V call is TRBV7-2, the J call TRBJ2-7; D is ambiguous. This CDR3 spans 13 amino acids. V was cut by 6 bases and J by 6 bases, with 15 bases left in between. The germline V gene has CDR1 SGHTA and CDR2 FQGNSA. The CDR3 DNA is TGTGCCAGCAGTCCCTCCACAAGGATCGAGCAGTACTTC. Translating it yields CASSPSTRIEQYF.

V and J are TRBV10-3 and TRBJ2-5; 15 nucleotides line up with TRBD2. J gave up 5 bases and V 7 bases, and 14 bases lay outside the gene matches. This CDR3 spans 18 amino acids. Per the germline V gene, CDR1 is ENHRY and CDR2 is SYGVKD. CDR3 loop: CAIKAGLAGGRGLETQYF. DNA for the CDR3: TGTGCCATCAAAGCGGGACTAGCGGGAGGCCGGGGTCTGGAGACCCAGTACTTC.

This clonotype was counted ten times or more. The chain joins TRBV20-1 to TRBJ1-6; D is perhaps TRBD1 (6 bases). Trimming took 3 bases from V and 7 from J, leaving 10 bases between them. Per germline, CDR1 DFQATT and CDR2 SNEGSKA (reference sequence). This CDR3 is 13 amino acids long. CDR3 in DNA: TGCAGTGCTAGTGACAGGTGGAATTCACCCCTCCACTTT. It specifies CSASDRWNSPLHF.

Note on this clonotype: This may stem from a read error, because a much larger clone lies one nucleotide away. The chain carries TRBV2 and TRBJ2-7, with D possibly matching TRBD2 (6 bases). The CDR3 extends over 13 amino acids. Germline CDR1 and CDR2: SNHLY and FYNNEI. V was pared by 7 bases and J by 4 bases, with 14 bases between. The CDR3 DNA reads TGTGCCAGCACTAAACCGAGCGGGTACGAGCAGTACTTC. Translated, it gives CASTKPSGYEQYF. The variable domain in full, completed from reference TRBV2 and TRBJ2-7, reads EPEVTQTPSHQVTQMGQEVILRCVPISNHLYFYWYRQILGQKVEFLVSFYNNEISEKSEIFDDQFSVERPDGSNFTLKIRSTKLEDSAMYFCASTKPSGYEQYFGPGTRLTVT.

The chain links TRBV2 to TRBJ2-1; the D gene could be TRBD1 or TRBD2 (5 bases each). Trimming left V 0 bases short and J 3 bases short, with 12 bases between. The CDR3 is 16 residues long. Germline loops: CDR1 SNHLY, CDR2 FYNNEI. This CDR3 reads CASSEAGRGDYNEQFF. In DNA, the CDR3 is TGTGCCAGCAGTGAAGCTGGACGGGGCGACTACAATGAGCAGTTCTTC.

The genes are TRBV10-3 and TRBJ2-7; TRBD1 might be the D (5 bases). Germline assignment: CDR1 ENHRY and CDR2 SYGVKD. The CDR3 consists of 11 residues. The V gene lost 7 bases and the J gene lost 9 bases, with 13 bases spanning the gap. The CDR3 nucleotides read TGTGCCATCACTGACAGTACGAGGCAGTACTTC. Amino acids: CAITDSTRQYF.

This clonotype has only a few counts. The V call is TRBV29-1, the J call TRBJ2-2; 7 bases are shared with TRBD2. The CDR3 has 15 amino acids. With 6 bases clipped from V and 2 bases from J, the junction kept 9 bases outside the gene matches. Per germline, CDR1 SQVTM and CDR2 ANQGSEA. CDR3 DNA: TGCAGCGTCAAAGGGGCGGGAGCTAACACCGGGGAGCTGTTTTTT. Translating gives CSVKGAGANTGELFF.